Below are 3 T cell receptor beta chains sequenced from a single sample in a study of shared clonotypes between healthy human individuals. Repertoires were generated with immunoSEQ multiplex PCR, while TCRdb's copy carries only in-frame clones and drops some. The sample has roughly 1,100,000 clones, around 74% seen once; the top ten hold 1.4% to 1.5%. The specimen was memory CD4+ T cells sorted from blood. Subset meaning: CD45RA-negative fraction. These receptors were taken from a man aged 18 to 30 in good health.

The chain is built from TRBV10-3 and TRBJ1-1; D possibly corresponds to TRBD1 (6 bases). The germline V gene has CDR1 ENHRY and CDR2 SYGVKD. The germline V and J ends were trimmed by 4 bases and 4 bases, with 22 bases remaining between them. There are 17 residues in the CDR3. The CDR3 region has the DNA TGTGCCATCAGTGTACAATCGAGCGGGGGCCGAATCACTGAAGCTTTCTTT. Translation gives CAISVQSSGGRITEAFF.

This sequence joins TRBV14 and TRBJ1-2; the D is unclear. V was cut by 6 bases and J by 4 bases, with 12 bases left in between. In germline, CDR1 is SGHDN, CDR2 FVKESK. This CDR3 has 13 amino acids. This CDR3 reads CASSLGLAYGYTF. DNA of the CDR3: TGTGCCAGCAGTCTAGGGCTGGCCTATGGCTACACCTTC.

V usage is TRBV10-1 and J usage is TRBJ2-5, with 9 bases fitting TRBD2. Germline lookup yields CDR1 WNHNN and CDR2 SYGVQD (reference sequence). V dropped 0 bases and J dropped 8; count of bases not matched to a gene: 7. The CDR3 length is 15 residues. The CDR3 DNA sequence: TGCGCCAGCAGTGAGTCTGCGGGAGGGCCCGAAACCCAGTACTTC. Protein product: CASSESAGGPETQYF.